Detailed here is one T cell receptor (beta chain). The length of the CDR3 is 16 residues. CDR1 is SGHRS and CDR2 is YFSETQ in the germline V gene. This sample is part of a study of blood T cells in healthy people across ages. With a J-beta primer mix and a sample-barcoded 5' primer, a second PCR ran 7 to 11 cycles. In TCRdb, the 5' RACE reads were re-called with MiXCR into one record per CDR3 protein. Among around 800,000 distinct CDR3 sequences listed, approximately 24% were seen once. Another study also made use of these data, one on T cells of mothers and their children.

The J gene is TRBJ2-5, the V gene TRBV5-1; a possible D gene is TRBD2 (6 bases). The better agreement between TRBJ2-7 and the DNA end casts doubt on the J call. The sequence was collected from a boy aged 5-17 years in good health. Sequenced input: blood. The CDR3 sequence: CASSAFLLGGSYEQYF. CDR3 coding DNA: TGCGCCAGCAGCGCCTTTCTTTTGGGGGGCTCCTACGAGCAGTACTTC.